This TCR beta chain is from a study of T-cell memory formation after mild COVID-19. Findings and limits, study-wide: The CD4+ clones that contracted clustered mainly within CM and EM, and the CD8+ clones concentrated in EMRA.

TCRdb ran MiXCR on the 5' RACE reads and lists one entry per CDR3 protein. The sample carries 150,000 or so distinct CDR3 sequences, 25% to 40% recorded once. Remarks on this clonotype: Its target is unknown.

V lost 4 bases, J lost 5 bases, and 12 bases stayed unmatched. CDR3 size: 17 residues. CDR1 is MNHEY and CDR2 is SVGEGT in the germline V gene. Sequenced: PBMCs or a T cell subset sorted from them (not recorded which). The rearrangement uses TRBV6-2 or TRBV6-3 and TRBJ1-5, with 9 bases that match TRBD1. The TCR sequence derives from an adult woman who had mild COVID-19 (a few samples of this study predate the infection). Cell type and time point are not known. CDR3 bases: TGTGCCAGCAGTTCCTTCGGGACAGGGATGGGGGATCAGCCCCAGCATTTT. It yields the protein CASSSFGTGMGDQPQHF.